This T cell receptor beta chain was recovered during a study of cytomegalovirus exposure and HLA in healthy donors. About this clone: Its antigen is unidentified.

Germline V gene data show CDR1 as SGHDT and CDR2 as YYEEEE. This CDR3 contains 16 residues. The ends were cut back, 4 bases at V and 7 bases at J, with 21 bases in the middle. Study-level results: Near-uniform donor sequencing depth was presumed by presence/absence analyses. The study designated 160 or so TCR beta chains cytomegalovirus-associated. Rare TCR sequences predominated, though certain public TCRs were found in many donors.

PCR amplification relied on 60 Vbeta primers (plus 13 Jbeta primers). Repertoires were generated with immunoSEQ multiplex PCR, while TCRdb's copy carries only in-frame clones and drops some. The profile shows roughly 100,000 clones, 60% to 80% of them singletons. Sequenced: PBMCs. The chain recombines TRBV5-6 with TRBJ2-1; D unclear. This clonotype was obtained from a male donor in good health and CMV-seropositive. Here the CDR3 reads CASSRPASTVGNEQFF. The DNA for the CDR3 is TGTGCCAGCAGCCGGCCGGCTTCAACCGTCGGGAATGAGCAGTTCTTC.